Listed below are T cell receptor beta chains from one sample, sequenced in a study of response to subunit inactivated influenza vaccine. TCRdb processed the RT-PCR reads anew with MiXCR; each CDR3 protein has one entry. The table shows around 650,000 distinct CDR3 sequences, with around 14% occurring only once. This material consisted of PBMCs from blood, taken less than 13 days after vaccination. The source is a man aged 45 to 65 who received an inactivated influenza vaccine. Each CDR3 is given with its conserved first and last residue. The order of the fields is V gene, D gene, clone size, J gene, CDR3 protein, CDR3 DNA. A D gene is named only where the DNA matches it firmly. Clone size appears in some rows only: once, few, many, or a class for an expanded clone.

v_gene: TRBV2; d_gene: NA; abundance: NA; j_gene: TRBJ2-5; CDR3aa: CASEARVETQYF; CDR3nt: TGTGCCAGCGAGGCCCGGGTGGAGACCCAGTACTTC
v_gene: TRBV7-8; d_gene: NA; abundance: few; j_gene: TRBJ1-1; CDR3aa: CASSLVRSNTEAFF; CDR3nt: TGTGCCAGCAGCTTAGTCCGAAGCAACACTGAAGCTTTCTTT
v_gene: TRBV5-4; d_gene: NA; abundance: NA; j_gene: TRBJ2-7; CDR3aa: CASSLDTNSYEQYF; CDR3nt: TGTGCCAGCAGCTTGGACACCAACTCCTACGAGCAGTACTTC
v_gene: TRBV5-1; d_gene: TRBD1; abundance: NA; j_gene: TRBJ2-3; CDR3aa: CASSAQGAQYF; CDR3nt: TGCGCCAGCAGCGCACAGGGGGCGCAGTATTTT
v_gene: TRBV5-1; d_gene: NA; abundance: few; j_gene: TRBJ1-2; CDR3aa: CASSLDIRNYGYTF; CDR3nt: TGCGCCAGCAGCTTGGACATACGTAACTATGGCTACACCTTC
v_gene: TRBV29-1; d_gene: NA; abundance: few; j_gene: TRBJ1-1; CDR3aa: CSVVAGGTEAFF; CDR3nt: TGCAGCGTCGTGGCCGGAGGTACTGAAGCTTTCTTT
v_gene: TRBV5-1; d_gene: NA; abundance: NA; j_gene: TRBJ1-2; CDR3aa: CASSLSGRTGYGYTF; CDR3nt: TGCGCCAGCAGCTTATCAGGCAGGACGGGCTATGGCTACACCTTC
v_gene: TRBV5-6; d_gene: NA; abundance: NA; j_gene: TRBJ2-7; CDR3aa: CASSTAPGPAYEQYF; CDR3nt: TGTGCCAGCAGCACGGCCCCGGGGCCAGCCTACGAGCAGTACTTC
v_gene: TRBV12-3/TRBV12-4; d_gene: NA; abundance: few; j_gene: TRBJ1-2; CDR3aa: CASRGFYGYTF; CDR3nt: TGTGCCAGCAGGGGATTTTATGGCTACACCTTC
v_gene: TRBV5-1; d_gene: TRBD1; abundance: NA; j_gene: TRBJ2-1; CDR3aa: CASSTDREYNEQFF; CDR3nt: TGCGCCAGCAGCACGGACAGGGAATACAATGAGCAGTTCTTC
v_gene: TRBV28; d_gene: NA; abundance: few; j_gene: TRBJ2-3; CDR3aa: CASSQGGGRSSTDTQYF; CDR3nt: TGTGCCAGCAGCCAGGGGGGGGGCCGTTCTAGCACAGATACGCAGTATTTT
v_gene: TRBV4-3; d_gene: NA; abundance: NA; j_gene: TRBJ2-3; CDR3aa: CASSQAGPLTDTQYF; CDR3nt: TGCGCCAGCAGCCAAGCGGGACCCCTAACAGATACGCAGTATTTT
v_gene: TRBV6-5; d_gene: TRBD2; abundance: many; j_gene: TRBJ2-7; CDR3aa: CASSYQRTSGNRAYEQYF; CDR3nt: TGTGCCAGCAGTTACCAAAGGACTAGCGGGAATAGGGCGTACGAGCAGTACTTC
v_gene: TRBV2; d_gene: NA; abundance: NA; j_gene: TRBJ1-5; CDR3aa: CASSESRTQHF; CDR3nt: TGTGCCAGCAGTGAGTCCAGGACCCAGCATTTT
v_gene: TRBV9; d_gene: NA; abundance: NA; j_gene: TRBJ1-6; CDR3aa: CASSAYGRGDSPLHF; CDR3nt: TGTGCCAGCAGCGCGTACGGGCGTGGAGATTCACCCCTCCACTTT
v_gene: TRBV19; d_gene: TRBD2; abundance: few; j_gene: TRBJ2-1; CDR3aa: CATILTSGGSYNEQFF; CDR3nt: TGTGCCACCATCCTGACTAGCGGGGGGTCCTACAATGAGCAGTTCTTC
v_gene: TRBV12-3/TRBV12-4; d_gene: NA; abundance: NA; j_gene: TRBJ2-1; CDR3aa: CASSFPTMGGWFSYNEQFF; CDR3nt: TGTGCCAGCAGTTTCCCCACAATGGGGGGCTGGTTCTCCTACAATGAGCAGTTCTTC
v_gene: TRBV12-3/TRBV12-4; d_gene: TRBD1; abundance: NA; j_gene: TRBJ1-1; CDR3aa: CASSKQGGENTEAFF; CDR3nt: TGTGCCAGCAGTAAACAGGGGGGGGAGAACACTGAAGCTTTCTTT
v_gene: TRBV5-1; d_gene: NA; abundance: NA; j_gene: TRBJ1-5; CDR3aa: CASSEGSVNQPQHF; CDR3nt: TGCGCCAGCAGCGAGGGATCGGTCAATCAGCCCCAGCATTTT
v_gene: TRBV12-5; d_gene: TRBD1; abundance: NA; j_gene: TRBJ2-2; CDR3aa: CASGSSGQARTGELFF; CDR3nt: TGTGCTAGTGGCTCTTCGGGACAGGCCCGCACCGGGGAGCTGTTTTTT
v_gene: TRBV20-1; d_gene: NA; abundance: few; j_gene: TRBJ1-5; CDR3aa: CSARDNRANQPQHF; CDR3nt: TGCAGTGCTAGAGATAACAGGGCCAATCAGCCCCAGCATTTT
v_gene: TRBV12-3/TRBV12-4; d_gene: TRBD1; abundance: NA; j_gene: TRBJ1-5; CDR3aa: CASSLGGTGGQPQHF; CDR3nt: TGTGCCAGCAGTTTAGGGGGGACAGGAGGTCAGCCCCAGCATTTT
v_gene: TRBV20-1; d_gene: TRBD2; abundance: NA; j_gene: TRBJ2-3; CDR3aa: CSARVSGLGTDTQYF; CDR3nt: TGCAGTGCTAGGGTTAGCGGACTAGGCACAGATACGCAGTATTTT
v_gene: TRBV20-1; d_gene: TRBD1; abundance: many; j_gene: TRBJ1-1; CDR3aa: CSADRAISRGEAFF; CDR3nt: TGCAGTGCCGACAGGGCGATTTCGAGGGGTGAAGCTTTCTTT
v_gene: TRBV7-8; d_gene: NA; abundance: few; j_gene: TRBJ1-2; CDR3aa: CASSLASADGYTF; CDR3nt: TGTGCCAGCAGCTTAGCGTCGGCGGATGGCTACACCTTC
v_gene: TRBV7-8; d_gene: NA; abundance: few; j_gene: TRBJ2-3; CDR3aa: CASSQRAGRITDTQYF; CDR3nt: TGTGCCAGCAGCCAGCGGGCAGGGCGGATCACAGATACGCAGTATTTT
v_gene: TRBV7-2; d_gene: NA; abundance: NA; j_gene: TRBJ1-6; CDR3aa: CASKLATRNSPLHF; CDR3nt: TGTGCCAGCAAACTAGCCACTCGGAATTCACCCCTCCACTTT
v_gene: TRBV10-3; d_gene: TRBD1; abundance: few; j_gene: TRBJ1-3; CDR3aa: CAIRQDRASGNTIYF; CDR3nt: TGTGCCATCAGACAAGACAGGGCCTCTGGAAACACCATATATTTT
v_gene: TRBV5-1; d_gene: NA; abundance: few; j_gene: TRBJ2-1; CDR3aa: CASSPPAGSYNEQFF; CDR3nt: TGCGCCAGCAGCCCCCCAGCGGGCTCCTACAATGAGCAGTTCTTC
v_gene: TRBV24-1; d_gene: NA; abundance: NA; j_gene: TRBJ1-2; CDR3aa: CATSDLLSGYTF; CDR3nt: TGTGCCACCAGTGATCTCTTATCAGGCTACACCTTC
v_gene: TRBV12-3/TRBV12-4; d_gene: NA; abundance: NA; j_gene: TRBJ2-7; CDR3aa: CASSKGLTETYEQYF; CDR3nt: TGTGCCAGCAGTAAGGGACTCACCGAAACCTACGAGCAGTACTTC
v_gene: TRBV12-3/TRBV12-4; d_gene: TRBD1; abundance: few; j_gene: TRBJ2-1; CDR3aa: CASSRSGQSYNEQFF; CDR3nt: TGTGCCAGCAGTCGTTCGGGACAGAGCTACAATGAGCAGTTCTTC
v_gene: TRBV12-3/TRBV12-4; d_gene: NA; abundance: few; j_gene: TRBJ2-1; CDR3aa: CASKMDTYNEQFF; CDR3nt: TGTGCCAGCAAGATGGATACCTACAATGAGCAGTTCTTC
v_gene: TRBV20-1; d_gene: TRBD1; abundance: NA; j_gene: TRBJ2-3; CDR3aa: CSASRGQGAADTQYF; CDR3nt: TGCAGTGCTAGCCGTGGACAGGGGGCCGCAGATACGCAGTATTTT
v_gene: TRBV6-5; d_gene: TRBD1; abundance: NA; j_gene: TRBJ2-7; CDR3aa: CASSYRAGTGDYEQYF; CDR3nt: TGTGCCAGCAGTTACAGAGCCGGGACAGGAGACTACGAGCAGTACTTC
v_gene: TRBV20-1; d_gene: TRBD2; abundance: few; j_gene: TRBJ2-3; CDR3aa: CSAVRGGPADTQYF; CDR3nt: TGCAGTGCAGTTCGGGGGGGCCCCGCAGATACGCAGTATTTT
v_gene: TRBV11-2; d_gene: TRBD2; abundance: many; j_gene: TRBJ2-3; CDR3aa: CASSLGTSGFTDTQYF; CDR3nt: TGTGCCAGCAGCCTCGGGACTAGCGGCTTCACAGATACGCAGTATTTT
v_gene: TRBV10-3; d_gene: TRBD2; abundance: NA; j_gene: TRBJ2-1; CDR3aa: CAISEGTNYEQFF; CDR3nt: TGTGCCATCAGTGAGGGGACTAATTATGAGCAGTTCTTC
v_gene: TRBV2; d_gene: TRBD2; abundance: NA; j_gene: TRBJ2-5; CDR3aa: CASSEGGGAETQYF; CDR3nt: TGTGCCAGCAGTGAAGGCGGGGGGGCTGAGACCCAGTACTTC
v_gene: TRBV6-1; d_gene: TRBD2; abundance: NA; j_gene: TRBJ2-7; CDR3aa: CASSQMGLAGGTYEQYF; CDR3nt: TGTGCCAGCAGTCAGATGGGACTAGCGGGAGGGACCTACGAGCAGTACTTC
v_gene: TRBV6-4; d_gene: TRBD1; abundance: NA; j_gene: TRBJ1-2; CDR3aa: CASRIIQGNALNYGYTF; CDR3nt: TGTGCCAGCAGAATTATACAGGGGAATGCTCTCAACTATGGCTACACCTTC
v_gene: TRBV4-2; d_gene: NA; abundance: NA; j_gene: TRBJ2-3; CDR3aa: CASSQGQRITDTQYF; CDR3nt: TGTGCCAGCAGCCAAGGACAGCGGATCACAGATACGCAGTATTTT
v_gene: TRBV28; d_gene: NA; abundance: few; j_gene: TRBJ1-4; CDR3aa: CASSLDRWEEKLFF; CDR3nt: TGTGCCAGCAGTTTGGATCGGTGGGAGGAAAAACTGTTTTTT
v_gene: TRBV28; d_gene: NA; abundance: few; j_gene: TRBJ2-1; CDR3aa: CASNVGTDEQFF; CDR3nt: TGTGCCAGCAACGTCGGTACCGATGAGCAGTTCTTC
v_gene: TRBV7-9; d_gene: NA; abundance: NA; j_gene: TRBJ1-5; CDR3aa: CASSLGPKQPQHF; CDR3nt: TGTGCCAGCAGCTTAGGCCCTAAACAGCCCCAGCATTTT
v_gene: TRBV11-2; d_gene: NA; abundance: NA; j_gene: TRBJ2-7; CDR3aa: CASSLLRGRGLASSYEQYF; CDR3nt: TGTGCCAGCAGCTTACTGCGGGGACGGGGGCTCGCCAGTTCCTACGAGCAGTACTTC